This TCR beta chain was identified in a study of T cells in Graves' hyperthyroidism and ophthalmopathy. Study results and caveats: Before onset, ophthalmopathy was predicted by the model a median around 6 months earlier.

Patients were excluded because of uncontrolled infection, other autoimmune disease, pregnancy or lactation. Diagnosis relied on clinical symptoms, serum thyroxine and TRAb, thyroid ultrasound and orbital computed tomography. Trimming removed 0 bases at V and 6 bases at J, with 12 bases between. The CDR3 spans 14 residues. This clonotype was picked up a small number of times. Its cognate antigen is unknown. The source material, RNA transcripts, was used to amplify TCR beta CDR3 regions. During a first-round RT-PCR of the TCR CDR3, the HTBI primer set was used. A single record per CDR3 protein comes from TCRdb applying MiXCR to the multiplex PCR reads. The sample has a few hundred thousand distinct CDR3 sequences; around a fifth are singletons.

This receptor was taken from a woman between 65 and 79 years old with Graves' ophthalmopathy. The rearrangement joins TRBV12-3 or TRBV12-4 to TRBJ2-7; D could derive from TRBD1 or TRBD2 (6 bases each). The sequencing sample was made of blood. CDR3 loop: CASSLAGGRGEQYF. The CDR3 DNA follows: TGTGCCAGCAGTTTAGCCGGGGGCAGGGGCGAGCAGTACTTC.